This record looks at one T cell receptor beta chain sequence and its context. The V gene lost 2 bases and the J gene lost 2 bases, with 14 bases spanning the gap. CDR1 is SGHDT and CDR2 is YYEEEE in the germline V gene. The CDR3 has 15 residues. These data are taken from a study of control samples from healthy donors and cancer patients. Libraries were prepared by immunoSEQ multiplex PCR; TCRdb keeps only in-frame clonotypes and omits some of them. The profile shows fewer than 200,000 clones, about 92% of them singletons. This clonotype was sampled from a man younger than 45 in good health. The chain combines TRBV5-6 with TRBJ2-7; D gene ambiguous. Source material: blood. CDR3 residues: CASSFGPYLAYEQYF. As DNA, the CDR3 is TGTGCCAGCAGCTTTGGACCCTATTTAGCCTACGAGCAGTACTTC.